This T cell receptor (beta chain) is drawn from a study of regulatory T cells in long-lasting Graves disease. Combining iRepertoire HTBI primers with Arm-PCR of CDR3 regions, the authors built TCR beta libraries. Using its own MiXCR run on the multiplex PCR reads, TCRdb lists one record per CDR3 protein. The profile shows around 460,000 distinct CDR3 sequences, approximately 14% of them singletons. In this sample, this clonotype turned up many times. Regarding time point: newly diagnosed GD, antithyroid drugs for less than 3 months. The authors made the TCR library using RNA they extracted from PBMCs. These data were likewise used in another study, on T cells in Graves' hyperthyroidism and ophthalmopathy.

The clonotype originates from a woman in her forties or fifties with Graves disease. The sequences come from peripheral blood mononuclear cells (PBMCs), collected at new diagnosis, from a patient treated with antithyroid drugs.

The CDR3 coding sequence is TGTGCCAGCAGTCCACAGAACACCGGGGAGCTGTTTTTT. This translates into CASSPQNTGELFF. J is TRBJ2-2 and V is TRBV6-1; D unresolved. The CDR3 is made up of 13 amino acids. Trimming took 5 bases from V and 1 from J, leaving 5 bases between them. Germline CDR1 reads MNHNS; CDR2 reads SASEGT.